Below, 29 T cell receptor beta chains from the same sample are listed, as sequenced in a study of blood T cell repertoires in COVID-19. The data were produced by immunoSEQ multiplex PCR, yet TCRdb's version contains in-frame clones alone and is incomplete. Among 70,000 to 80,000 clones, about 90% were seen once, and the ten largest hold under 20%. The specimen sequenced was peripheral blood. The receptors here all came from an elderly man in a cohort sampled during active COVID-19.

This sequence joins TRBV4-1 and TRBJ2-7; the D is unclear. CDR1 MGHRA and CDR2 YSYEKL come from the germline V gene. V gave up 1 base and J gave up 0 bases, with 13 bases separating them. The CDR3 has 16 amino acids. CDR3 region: CASSQGSEFTSYEQYF. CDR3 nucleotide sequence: TGCGCCAGCAGCCAAGGGTCGGAGTTTACCTCCTACGAGCAGTACTTC.

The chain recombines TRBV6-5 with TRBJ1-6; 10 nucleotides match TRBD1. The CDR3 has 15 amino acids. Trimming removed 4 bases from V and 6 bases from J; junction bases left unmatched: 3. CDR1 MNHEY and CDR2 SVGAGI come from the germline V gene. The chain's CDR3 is CASSSGQGRNSPLHF. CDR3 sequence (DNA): TGTGCCAGCAGTTCGGGACAGGGGCGTAATTCACCCCTCCACTTT.

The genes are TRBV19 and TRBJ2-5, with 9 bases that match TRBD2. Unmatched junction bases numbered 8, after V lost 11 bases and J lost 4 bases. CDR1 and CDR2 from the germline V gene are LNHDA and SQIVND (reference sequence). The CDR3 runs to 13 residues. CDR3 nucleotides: TGTGCCCGCGGGGGGGCTCCGGGAGAGACCCAGTACTTC. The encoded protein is CARGGAPGETQYF.

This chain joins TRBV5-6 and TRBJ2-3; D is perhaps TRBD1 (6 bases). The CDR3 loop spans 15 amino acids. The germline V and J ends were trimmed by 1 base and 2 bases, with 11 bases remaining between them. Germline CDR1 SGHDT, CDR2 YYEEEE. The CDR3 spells CASSLFRTDTDTQYF. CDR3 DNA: TGTGCCAGCAGCTTGTTCCGGACAGACACAGATACGCAGTATTTT.

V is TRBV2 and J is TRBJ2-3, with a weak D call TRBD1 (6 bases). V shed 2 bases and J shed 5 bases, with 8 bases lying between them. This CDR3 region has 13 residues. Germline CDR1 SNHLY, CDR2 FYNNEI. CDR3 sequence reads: CASSETGRDTQYF. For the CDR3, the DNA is TGTGCCAGCAGTGAAACAGGGAGAGATACGCAGTATTTT.

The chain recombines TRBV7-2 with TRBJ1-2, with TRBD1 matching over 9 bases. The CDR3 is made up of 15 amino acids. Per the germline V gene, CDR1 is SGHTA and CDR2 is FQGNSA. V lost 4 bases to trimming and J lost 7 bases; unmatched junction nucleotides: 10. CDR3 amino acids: CASSSRDREGFGYTF. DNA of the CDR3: TGTGCCAGCAGCTCCCGGGACAGGGAAGGGTTTGGCTACACCTTC. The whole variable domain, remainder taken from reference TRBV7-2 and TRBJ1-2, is GAGVSQSPSNKVTEKGKDVELRCDPISGHTALYWYRQSLGQGLEFLIYFQGNSAPDKSGLPSDRFSAERTGGSVSTLTIQRTQQEDSAVYLCASSSRDREGFGYTFGSGTRLTVV.

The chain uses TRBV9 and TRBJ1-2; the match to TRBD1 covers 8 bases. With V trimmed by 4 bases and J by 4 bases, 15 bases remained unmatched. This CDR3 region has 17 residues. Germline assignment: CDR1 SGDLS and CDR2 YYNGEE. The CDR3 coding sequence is TGTGCCAGCAGCATTCACCCTTCGGGACAGGTGGGCTATGGCTACACCTTC. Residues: CASSIHPSGQVGYGYTF.

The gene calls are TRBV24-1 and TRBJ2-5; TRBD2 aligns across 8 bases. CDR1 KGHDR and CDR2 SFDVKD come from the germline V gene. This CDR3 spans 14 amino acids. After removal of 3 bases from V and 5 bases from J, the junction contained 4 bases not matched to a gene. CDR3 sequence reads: CATSDPGLAETQYF. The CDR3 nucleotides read TGTGCCACCAGTGATCCCGGACTAGCTGAGACCCAGTACTTC.

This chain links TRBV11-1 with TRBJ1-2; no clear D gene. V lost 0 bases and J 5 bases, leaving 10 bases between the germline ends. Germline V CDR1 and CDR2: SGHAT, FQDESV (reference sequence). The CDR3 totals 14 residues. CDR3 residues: CASSLASPSYGYTF. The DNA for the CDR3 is TGTGCCAGCAGCTTAGCGTCCCCGAGTTATGGCTACACCTTC.

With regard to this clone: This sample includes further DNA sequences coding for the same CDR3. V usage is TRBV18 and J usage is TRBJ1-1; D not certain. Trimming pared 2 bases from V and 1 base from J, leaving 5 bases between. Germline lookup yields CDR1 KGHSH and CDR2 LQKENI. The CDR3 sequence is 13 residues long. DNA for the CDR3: TGTGCCAGCTCACCAATGGCGAACACTGAAGCTTTCTTT. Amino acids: CASSPMANTEAFF.

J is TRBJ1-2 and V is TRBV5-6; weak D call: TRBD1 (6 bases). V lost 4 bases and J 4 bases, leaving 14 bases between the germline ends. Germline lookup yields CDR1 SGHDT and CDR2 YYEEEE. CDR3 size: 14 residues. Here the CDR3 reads CASSVQGNRYGYTF. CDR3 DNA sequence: TGTGCCAGCAGCGTTCAGGGGAATCGCTATGGCTACACCTTC.

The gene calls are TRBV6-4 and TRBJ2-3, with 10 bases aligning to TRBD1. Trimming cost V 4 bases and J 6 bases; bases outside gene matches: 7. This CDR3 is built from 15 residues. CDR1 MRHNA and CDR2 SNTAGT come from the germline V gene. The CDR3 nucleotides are TGTGCCAGCAGTGCCGGGACAGGGGTTGCGGATACGCAGTATTTT. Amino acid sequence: CASSAGTGVADTQYF.

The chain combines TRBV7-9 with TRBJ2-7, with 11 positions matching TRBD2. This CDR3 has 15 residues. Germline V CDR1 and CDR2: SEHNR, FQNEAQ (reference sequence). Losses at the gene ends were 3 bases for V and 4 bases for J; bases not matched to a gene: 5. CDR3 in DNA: TGTGCCAGCAGCTTTCTGACTAGCGGGGAATACGAGCAGTACTTC. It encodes CASSFLTSGEYEQYF.

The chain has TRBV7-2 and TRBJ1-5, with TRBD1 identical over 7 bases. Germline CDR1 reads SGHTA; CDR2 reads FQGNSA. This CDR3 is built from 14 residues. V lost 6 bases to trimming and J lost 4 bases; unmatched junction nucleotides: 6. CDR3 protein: CASSRDSPNQPQHF. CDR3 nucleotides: TGTGCCAGCAGTCGGGACAGTCCGAATCAGCCCCAGCATTTT.

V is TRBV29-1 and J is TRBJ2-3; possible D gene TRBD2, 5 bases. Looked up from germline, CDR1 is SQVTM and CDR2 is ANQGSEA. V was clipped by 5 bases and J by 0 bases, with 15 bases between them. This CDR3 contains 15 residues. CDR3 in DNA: TGCAGCGTTCTCGGACTCATAACTAGCACAGATACGCAGTATTTT. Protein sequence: CSVLGLITSTDTQYF.

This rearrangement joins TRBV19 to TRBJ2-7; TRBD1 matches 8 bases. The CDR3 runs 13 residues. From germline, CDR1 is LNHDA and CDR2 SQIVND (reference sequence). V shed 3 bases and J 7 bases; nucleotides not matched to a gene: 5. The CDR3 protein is CASSIRRDREQYF. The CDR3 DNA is TGTGCCAGTAGTATCCGCCGGGACAGGGAGCAGTACTTC. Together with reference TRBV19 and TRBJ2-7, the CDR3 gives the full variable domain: DGGITQSPKYLFRKEGQNVTLSCEQNLNHDAMYWYRQDPGQGLRLIYYSQIVNDFQKGDIAEGYSVSREKKESFPLTVTSAQKNPTAFYLCASSIRRDREQYFGPGTRLTVT.

The CDR3 protein is CAITRQGGTGELFF. The CDR3 nucleotides are TGTGCCATCACTCGACAGGGTGGCACCGGGGAGCTGTTTTTT. This chain connects TRBV10-3 to TRBJ2-2, with TRBD1 matching over 7 bases. V shed 7 bases and J 4 bases; nucleotides not matched to a gene: 6. Germline V gene data show CDR1 as ENHRY and CDR2 as SYGVKD. The CDR3 runs to 14 residues.

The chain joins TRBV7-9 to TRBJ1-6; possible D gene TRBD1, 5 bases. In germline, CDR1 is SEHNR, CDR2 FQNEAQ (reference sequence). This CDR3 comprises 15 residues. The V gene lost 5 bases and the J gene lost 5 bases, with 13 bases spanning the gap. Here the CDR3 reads CASSPRAGDNSPLHF. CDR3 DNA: TGTGCCAGCAGCCCCCGGGCGGGGGATAATTCACCCCTCCACTTT. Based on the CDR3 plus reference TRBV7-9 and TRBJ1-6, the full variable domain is DTGVSQNPRHKITKRGQNVTFRCDPISEHNRLYWYRQTLGQGPEFLTYFQNEAQLEKSRLLSDRFSAERPKGSFSTLEIQRTEQGDSAMYLCASSPRAGDNSPLHFGNGTRLTVT.

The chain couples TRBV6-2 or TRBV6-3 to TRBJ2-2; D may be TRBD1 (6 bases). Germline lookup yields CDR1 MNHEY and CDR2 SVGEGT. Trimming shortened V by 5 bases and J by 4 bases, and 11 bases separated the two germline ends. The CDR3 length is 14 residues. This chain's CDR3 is CASSRQGSTGELFF. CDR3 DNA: TGTGCCAGCAGTCGTCAGGGGAGCACCGGGGAGCTGTTTTTT.

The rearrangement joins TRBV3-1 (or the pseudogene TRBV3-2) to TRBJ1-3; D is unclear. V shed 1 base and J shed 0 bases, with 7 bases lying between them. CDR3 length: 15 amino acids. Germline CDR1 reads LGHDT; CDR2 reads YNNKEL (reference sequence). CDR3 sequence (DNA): TGTGCCAGCAGCCAAGGCTGGAGCTCTGGAAACACCATATATTTT. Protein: CASSQGWSSGNTIYF.

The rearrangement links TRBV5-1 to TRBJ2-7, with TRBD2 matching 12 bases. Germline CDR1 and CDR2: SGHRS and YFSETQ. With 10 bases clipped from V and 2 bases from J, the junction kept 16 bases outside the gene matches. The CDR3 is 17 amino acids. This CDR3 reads CALKRAFGLAGTYEQYV. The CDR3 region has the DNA TGCGCCCTGAAGCGGGCATTCGGACTAGCGGGGACCTACGAGCAGTACGTC.

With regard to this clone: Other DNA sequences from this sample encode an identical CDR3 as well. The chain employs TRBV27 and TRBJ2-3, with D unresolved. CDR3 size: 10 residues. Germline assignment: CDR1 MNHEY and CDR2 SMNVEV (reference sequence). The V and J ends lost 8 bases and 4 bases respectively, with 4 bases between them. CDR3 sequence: CASGPDTQYF. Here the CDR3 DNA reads TGTGCCAGCGGGCCAGATACGCAGTATTTT.

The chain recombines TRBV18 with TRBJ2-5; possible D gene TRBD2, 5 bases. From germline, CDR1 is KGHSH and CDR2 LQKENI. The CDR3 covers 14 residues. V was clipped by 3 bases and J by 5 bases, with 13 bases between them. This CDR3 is CASSPPSGMETQYF. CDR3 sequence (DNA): TGTGCCAGCTCACCGCCTTCGGGGATGGAGACCCAGTACTTC.

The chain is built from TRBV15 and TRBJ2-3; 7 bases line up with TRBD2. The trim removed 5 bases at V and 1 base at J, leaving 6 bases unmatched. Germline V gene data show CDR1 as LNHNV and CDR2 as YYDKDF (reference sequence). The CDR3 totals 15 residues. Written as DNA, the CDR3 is TGTGCCACCAGCCTGGGGGGGATCGGCACAGATACGCAGTATTTT. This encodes CATSLGGIGTDTQYF.

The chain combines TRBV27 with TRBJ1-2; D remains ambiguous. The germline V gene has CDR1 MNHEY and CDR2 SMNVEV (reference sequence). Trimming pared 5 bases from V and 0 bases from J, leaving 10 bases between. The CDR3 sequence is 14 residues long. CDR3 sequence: CASSRKGANYGYTF. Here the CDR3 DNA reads TGTGCCAGCAGTCGGAAGGGAGCTAACTATGGCTACACCTTC.

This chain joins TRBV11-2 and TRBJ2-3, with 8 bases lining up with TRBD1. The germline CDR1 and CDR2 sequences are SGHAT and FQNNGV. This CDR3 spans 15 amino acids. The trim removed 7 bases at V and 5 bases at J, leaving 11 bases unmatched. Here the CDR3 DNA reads TGTGCCAGCACCCAGGGGGCAACGACCCTAGATACGCAGTATTTT. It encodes CASTQGATTLDTQYF.

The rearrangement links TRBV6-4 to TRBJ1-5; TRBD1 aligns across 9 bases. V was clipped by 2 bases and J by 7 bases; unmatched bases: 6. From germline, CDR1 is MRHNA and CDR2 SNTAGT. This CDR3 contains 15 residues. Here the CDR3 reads CASSDGTGGGQPQHF. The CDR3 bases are TGTGCCAGCAGTGACGGAACAGGGGGCGGACAGCCCCAGCATTTT.

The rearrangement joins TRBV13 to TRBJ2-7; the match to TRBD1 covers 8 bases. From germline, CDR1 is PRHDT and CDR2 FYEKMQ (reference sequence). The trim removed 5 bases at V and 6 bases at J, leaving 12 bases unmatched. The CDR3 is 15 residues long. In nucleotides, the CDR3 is TGTGCCAGCAGCGCTGTAGGACAGGGATCTTTCGAGCAGTACGTC. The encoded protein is CASSAVGQGSFEQYV.

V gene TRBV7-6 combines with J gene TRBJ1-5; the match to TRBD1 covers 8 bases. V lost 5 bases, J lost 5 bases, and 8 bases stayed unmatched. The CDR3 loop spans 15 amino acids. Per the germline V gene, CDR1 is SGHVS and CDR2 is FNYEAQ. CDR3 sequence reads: CASSPGQGGHQPQHF. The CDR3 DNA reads TGTGCCAGCAGCCCTGGACAGGGAGGGCATCAGCCCCAGCATTTT.